This T cell receptor beta chain came from a study of graft-versus-host responses after intestinal transplantation. Looking at the study overall: All recipients got anti-thymocyte globulin induction, then tacrolimus and steroids for 3 to 4 years.

Measured with immunoSEQ multiplex PCR; TCRdb has only the in-frame clones, and not every one. There are fewer than 130,000 clones in the sample; 90% to 95% occur only once, and about 0.51% lies in the top ten. Comment on this clone: Its specificity is not known.

The germline gives CDR1 SQVTM, CDR2 ANQGSEA. V lost 6 bases, J lost 6 bases, and 13 bases stayed unmatched. This CDR3 has 14 residues. Notes on the study in general: Some patients had graft-donor T cell macrochimerism. In their allografts, the ratios of graft-versus-host to host-versus-graft T cell clones were high.

Sample: unstimulated CD8+ T cells sorted from spleen or lymph node cells, taken before intestinal transplant. The source is a human donor who received an intestinal transplant. The V and J genes are TRBV29-1 and TRBJ2-7; 8 bases fit TRBD2. The CDR3 reads CSVLNPDLAGEQYF. CDR3 nucleotides: TGCAGCGTCCTCAACCCCGATCTAGCGGGCGAGCAGTACTTC.